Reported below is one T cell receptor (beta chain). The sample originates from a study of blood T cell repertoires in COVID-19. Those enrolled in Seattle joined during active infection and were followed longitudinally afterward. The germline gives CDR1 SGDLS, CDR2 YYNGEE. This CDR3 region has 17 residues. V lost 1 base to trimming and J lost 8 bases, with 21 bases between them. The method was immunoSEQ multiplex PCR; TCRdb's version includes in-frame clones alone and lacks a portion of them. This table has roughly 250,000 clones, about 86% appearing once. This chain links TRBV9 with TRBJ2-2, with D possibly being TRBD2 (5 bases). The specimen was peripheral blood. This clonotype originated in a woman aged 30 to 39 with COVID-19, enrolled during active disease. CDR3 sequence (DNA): TGTGCCAGCAGCGTACGGGGTCTTAATGGACTGTGTGGGGAGCTGTTTTTT. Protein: CASSVRGLNGLCGELFF.